The subject of this entry is one TCR beta chain. This clonotype was seen only once. No antigen is known for it. The record has no base qualities; no much larger clone is one base away. One read alone makes for weak evidence. Reads for this sample came from an Illumina HiSeq 1500. Clones were called with MiXCR by TCRdb after fastp trimmed the public reads at Q25, and only in-frame beta chains were retained. Duplicate CDR3 protein sequences are folded into a single record with the most common DNA and genes. The sample data list 450,000 to 650,000 distinct CDR3 sequences, and about 26% of these were observed just once. The ten largest clonotypes hold roughly 13% of the sample. This record belongs to a study of T cell repertoires in cytomegalovirus infection (dated by TCRdb to the late 2010s). Study-wide context: Because public TCR beta signatures pointed to carriage of CMV infection together with the matching HLA type, the HLA type of each donor mattered for the analysis. What the study reported, not specific to this receptor: Cumulative frequency of public TCR beta family members discriminated carriers of CMV infection plus the relevant HLA type in this cohort and an independent roughly 330-donor cohort. The ex vivo response was dominated by HLA-C-restricted CMV-specific TCR beta clonotypes, and the single most frequent clonotype in two of eight donors was supplied by these HLA-C-restricted clonotypes.

The sequence derives from a human donor in good health (CMV status not recorded). Some clones in this sample may be carry-over from other donors' samples. The sequencing input was PBMCs.

The CDR3 has the sequence CASSALGSSYGYTF. The sequence in DNA is TGTGCCAGTAGTGCCCTCGGGTCCTCCTATGGCTACACCTTC. The V and J segments used are TRBV19 and TRBJ1-2; no D gene call is confident. Between the V and J ends, shortened by 5 bases and 4 bases respectively, the junction contains 14 bases. Counted from cysteine to phenylalanine, this CDR3 has 14 amino acids. Just the 42-base CDR3 DNA is kept, in frame starting at base 1. The germline V gene (reference sequence) yields LNHDA for CDR1 and SQIVND for CDR2.